This T cell receptor beta chain was captured by sequencing in a study of blood T cell repertoires in COVID-19 (dated by TCRdb to 2020 to 2022). About the study as a whole: The collaborator samples originated in the United States, Italy and Spain and spanned the acute and convalescent phases of COVID-19. The prospective study material was composed of cDNA or gDNA derived from T cells, B-cell-depleted T cells, or PBMCs. HLA class I and class II types, where available, came from metadata supplied by the sample provider rather than from assay-based typing. The repertoires were released in a freely available public database meant as a resource for research on the immune response to SARS-CoV-2. Samples were obtained from the ongoing ImmuneRACE study (first 160 participants) and from some 1,200 subjects provided by 6 global collaborators. The sample metadata nearly always contained a de-identified subject ID, COVID-19 status, age in years and sex. Subjects who had been exposed to COVID-19, were actively infected with it, or had recovered from it provided the deeply sampled blood TCRbeta repertoires that made up the dataset. Study-wide conclusions, independent of this receptor: How much clinical and demographic metadata was included differed by source and by participant, and the metadata was provided uncurated.

CDR1 and CDR2, per the germline V gene (reference sequence), are SGHNT and YYREEE. CDR3 length: 14 amino acids, cysteine to phenylalanine. Regarding this clone: Its cognate antigen has yet to be identified. It is unclear where the CDR3 begins or ends on the DNA, so no DNA is shown, and the CDR3 is as TCRdb lists it.

TCRbeta CDR3 regions were amplified from genomic DNA using the immunoSEQ Assay, a bias-controlled multiplex PCR. In the paper's pipeline: Within the assay, amplification of reference gene primers was used to estimate how many nucleated cells each sample contained. To quantify the absolute abundance of each unique TCRbeta CDR3 rearrangement, sequence reads were collapsed and filtered. For each sample, productive Simpson clonality was calculated as the square root of Simpson's diversity index over productive rearrangements. TCRdb mirrors the immuneACCESS table, restricted to in-frame sequences. Some clones are absent from its copies; in checked studies, under half trace to an unresolved V gene, and the reason for the others is unknown. V and J calls and clone size are given by that table; D and trimming were obtained from the DNA. Across this sample there are roughly 190,000 clones, with about 86% seen only once. Roughly 9.8% of the sample rests with the top ten.

At one collaborating source in Seattle, patients were enrolled during active infection and were followed longitudinally through the course of disease. Each collaborating institution followed its own protocols to collect whole blood in K2EDTA tubes. For TCRbeta analysis, collaborators shipped samples as frozen whole blood, isolated PBMCs, or DNA extracted from either of those sample types. Sequencing used peripheral blood. The source is a woman between 55 and 75 years old with COVID-19, enrolled during active disease. Recombination linked TRBV5-4 to TRBJ2-2; TRBD2, the table's D call, was not compared with the DNA. The CDR3 region: CASSPGLRAGELFF.